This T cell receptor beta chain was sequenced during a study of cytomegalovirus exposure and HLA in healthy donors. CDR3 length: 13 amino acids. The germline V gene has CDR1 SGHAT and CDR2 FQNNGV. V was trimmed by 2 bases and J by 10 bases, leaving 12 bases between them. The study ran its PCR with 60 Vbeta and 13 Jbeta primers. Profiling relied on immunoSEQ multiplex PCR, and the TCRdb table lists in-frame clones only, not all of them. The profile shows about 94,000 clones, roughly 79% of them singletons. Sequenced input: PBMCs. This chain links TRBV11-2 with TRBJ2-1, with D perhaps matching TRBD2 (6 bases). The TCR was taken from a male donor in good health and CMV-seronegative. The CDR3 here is CASSLLGAGEQFF. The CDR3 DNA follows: TGTGCCAGCAGCTTACTAGGGGCGGGGGAGCAGTTCTTC.